These 2 T cell receptor beta chains were all obtained from the same sample, sequenced in a study of cytomegalovirus exposure and HLA in healthy donors. Vbeta (60) and Jbeta (13) primers were used in the PCR. Assay used: immunoSEQ multiplex PCR; TCRdb lists only in-frame clones, some missing. The sample lists roughly 95,000 clones; roughly four fifths were seen once. Sequencing used PBMCs. The receptors were gathered from a man aged 25 to 40 in good health and CMV-seropositive.

This clone was seen only a few times. The rearrangement links TRBV10-3 to TRBJ2-2; a possible D gene is TRBD1 (6 bases). Looked up from germline, CDR1 is ENHRY and CDR2 is SYGVKD. This CDR3 has 15 amino acids. V lost 6 bases and J lost 4, with 15 bases in between. The chain's CDR3 is CAIRSGRQATGELFF. Here the CDR3 DNA reads TGTGCCATCAGATCAGGTCGACAGGCCACCGGGGAGCTGTTTTTT.

The chain is built from TRBV27 and TRBJ1-2; 10 bases align to TRBD1. This CDR3 contains 15 residues. With V trimmed by 2 bases and J by 5 bases, 5 bases remained unmatched. Germline-derived CDR1 and CDR2 are MNHEY and SMNVEV (reference sequence). This CDR3 reads CASSLGTGVKYGYTF. CDR3 nucleotides: TGTGCCAGCAGTTTAGGGACAGGGGTAAAATATGGCTACACCTTC.